Reported below is one TCR beta chain. This CDR3 region has 14 residues. Germline CDR1 reads LNHNV; CDR2 reads YYDKDF (reference sequence). These data belong to a study of T cells expressing NK-cell markers. About the study: Among the eight sequenced donors, seven tested HCMV-seropositive and one tested seronegative.

5'RACE template switching with UMIs generated TCR beta cDNA. For each CDR3 protein, TCRdb gives one entry from its re-call of the 5' RACE reads, without DNA. This specimen shows approximately 170,000 distinct CDR3 sequences; the ten leading clones hold 20% to 25%. The rearrangement links TRBV15 to TRBJ1-1; TCRdb lists TRBD1, though no DNA is available to test this call. The sample comprised blood T cells: a sorted CD56 or NKG2C T cell subset, CD4+ or CD8+ T cells, or bulk PBMC T cells (not recorded which). This clonotype was sampled from a man aged 18-75 years in good health. The CDR3 sequence is CATSGDGMNTEAFF.